This T cell receptor beta chain stems from a study of blood T cell repertoires in COVID-19. Looking at the study overall: From the United States, Italy and Spain came samples of acute and convalescent COVID-19.

Original methodology: Amplification of reference gene primers provided the estimated nucleated cell counts. TCRdb's copy holds only in-frame clones and misses some; the assay was immunoSEQ multiplex PCR. That table supplies the V and J calls and clone size; D and trimming were determined from the DNA. The sample has fewer than 500,000 clones; around 89% are singletons. J was trimmed by 1 base and V by 5 bases; bases with no gene match: 1. CDR1 is SQVTM, CDR2 ANQGSEA, per germline. The CDR3 loop spans 13 amino acids. The sample consisted of peripheral blood. This chain connects TRBV29-1 to TRBJ2-2; TRBD1 matches at 7 bases. The clonotype was recovered from a woman in her 30s with acute or convalescent COVID-19. CDR3 nucleotides: TGCAGCGTTAGGACAGGGAACACCGGGGAGCTGTTTTTT. Protein product: CSVRTGNTGELFF.